This T cell receptor (beta chain) was sequenced for a study of long-term antiretroviral therapy in people with HIV. V shed 5 bases and J 7 bases; nucleotides not matched to a gene: 7. This CDR3 comprises 15 residues. Looked up from germline, CDR1 is MNHNY and CDR2 is SVGAGI (reference sequence). Version v3.0 of the immunoSEQ assay ran at survey level. Sequencing targeted about 40,000-50,000 T-cell genomes per sample. Repertoires were generated with immunoSEQ multiplex PCR, while TCRdb's copy carries only in-frame clones and drops some. Among 25,000 to 35,000 clones listed, around 96% were seen once. The rearrangement links TRBV6-6 to TRBJ2-1; 11 nucleotides agree with TRBD2. Material: unsorted PBMCs, obtained around 6.6 years after starting antiretroviral therapy. This receptor was taken from a young man with HIV. The CDR3: CASSVLAGVENEQFF. The CDR3 DNA follows: TGTGCCAGCAGTGTACTAGCGGGGGTGGAGAATGAGCAGTTCTTC.